This T cell receptor (beta chain) was sequenced in a study of CD8 T cells in Susac syndrome. A single count supports this clonotype. The germline V gene encodes CDR1 MNHEY and CDR2 SMNVEV (reference sequence). The CDR3 loop spans 13 amino acids. After extraction with the RNeasy kit, about 0.5 to 1 ug of the RNA was reverse transcribed using random hexamers. Amplification of TCR beta CDR3 spanned 54 Vbeta and 13 Jbeta via immunoSEQ multiplex PCR. TCRdb analysed the immunoSEQ multiplex PCR reads with MiXCR anew, one entry per CDR3 protein. This sample has 200,000 to 250,000 distinct CDR3 sequences, with 93% found just once.

The specimen was CD4+ T cells from PBMCs. This TCR was sampled from a human donor with multiple sclerosis. The chain employs TRBV27 and TRBJ2-2, with D uncertain. The chain's CDR3 is CPYPDQNTGELFF. The CDR3 nucleotides read TGTCCCTATCCGGACCAGAACACCGGGGAGCTGTTTTTT.